This T cell receptor (beta chain) came from a study of T cell clonality in common variable immunodeficiency. In its sample, this clone was seen many times. Antigen: not known. The missing CDR3 end, 3 residues past where the read stops, is filled in from the germline J gene. Trimming shortened V by 5 bases and J by 2 bases, and 15 bases separated the two germline ends. In germline, CDR1 is SGHVS, CDR2 FNYEAQ. This CDR3 has 15 residues. CVID and control samples used equivalent genomic DNA input. The repertoire was sequenced with immunoSEQ multiplex PCR; TCRdb's copy has only in-frame clones and lacks some. Recorded here are 40,000 to 45,000 clones, none singletons. General study points: Common variable immunodeficiency TCR beta sequences reportedly had fewer deletions and N-nucleotide insertions. Fewer TCRbeta clones were shared among CVID subjects than controls.

The source is a person between 18 and 75 years old in good health. Material: peripheral blood mononuclear cells. The chain couples TRBV7-6 to TRBJ1-1; D may be TRBD1 (5 bases). Here the CDR3 reads CASSPWAGQNTEAFF. CDR3 bases read: TGTGCCAGCAGCCCCTGGGCAGGGCAAAACACTGAA.